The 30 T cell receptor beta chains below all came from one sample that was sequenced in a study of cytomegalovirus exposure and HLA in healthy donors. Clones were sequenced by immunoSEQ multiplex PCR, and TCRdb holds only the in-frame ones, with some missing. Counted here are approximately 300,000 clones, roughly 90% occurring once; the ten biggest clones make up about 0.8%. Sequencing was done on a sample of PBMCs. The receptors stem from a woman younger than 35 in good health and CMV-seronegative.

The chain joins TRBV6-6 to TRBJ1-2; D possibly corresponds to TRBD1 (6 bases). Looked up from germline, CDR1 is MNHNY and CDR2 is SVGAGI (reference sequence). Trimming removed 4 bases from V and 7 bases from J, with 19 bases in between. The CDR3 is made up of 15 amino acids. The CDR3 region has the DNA TGTGCCAGCAGTTCCGGACAGTCTGAGAAGGGTGGCTACACCTTC. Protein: CASSSGQSEKGGYTF.

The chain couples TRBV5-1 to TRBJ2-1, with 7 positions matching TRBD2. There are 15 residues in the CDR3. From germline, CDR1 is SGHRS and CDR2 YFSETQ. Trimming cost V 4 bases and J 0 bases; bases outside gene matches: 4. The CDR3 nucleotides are TGCGCCAGCAGCGTAGCGGGTCCCTCCTACAATGAGCAGTTCTTC. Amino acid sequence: CASSVAGPSYNEQFF.

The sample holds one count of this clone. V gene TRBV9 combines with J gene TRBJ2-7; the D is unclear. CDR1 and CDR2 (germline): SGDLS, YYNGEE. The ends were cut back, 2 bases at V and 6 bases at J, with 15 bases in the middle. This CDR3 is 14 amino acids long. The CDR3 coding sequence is TGTGCCAGCAGCGTTAATACAGAGCCAAGCGAGCAGTACTTC. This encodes CASSVNTEPSEQYF.

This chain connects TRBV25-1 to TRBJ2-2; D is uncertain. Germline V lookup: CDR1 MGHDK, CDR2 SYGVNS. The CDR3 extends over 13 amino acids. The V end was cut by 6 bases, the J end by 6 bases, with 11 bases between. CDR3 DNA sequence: TGTGCCAGCAGAAATCTAGAAGCCGGGGAGCTGTTTTTT. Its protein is CASRNLEAGELFF. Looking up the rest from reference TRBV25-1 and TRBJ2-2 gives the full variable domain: EADIYQTPRYLVIGTGKKITLECSQTMGHDKMYWYQQDPGMELHLIHYSYGVNSTEKGDLSSESTVSRIRTEHFPLTLESARPSHTSQYLCASRNLEAGELFFGEGSRLTVL.

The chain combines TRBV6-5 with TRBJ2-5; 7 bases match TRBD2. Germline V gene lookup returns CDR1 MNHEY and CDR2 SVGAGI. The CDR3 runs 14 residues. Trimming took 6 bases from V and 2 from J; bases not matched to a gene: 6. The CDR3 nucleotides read TGTGCCAGCAGGGGGGGGTGGAGTCAAGAGACCCAGTACTTC. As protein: CASRGGWSQETQYF.

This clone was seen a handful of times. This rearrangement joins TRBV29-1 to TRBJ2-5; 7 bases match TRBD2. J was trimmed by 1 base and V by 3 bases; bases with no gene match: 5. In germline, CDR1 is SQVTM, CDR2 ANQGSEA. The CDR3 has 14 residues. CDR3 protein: CSVDGLAAQETQYF. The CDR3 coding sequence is TGCAGCGTTGACGGGCTAGCGGCCCAAGAGACCCAGTACTTC.

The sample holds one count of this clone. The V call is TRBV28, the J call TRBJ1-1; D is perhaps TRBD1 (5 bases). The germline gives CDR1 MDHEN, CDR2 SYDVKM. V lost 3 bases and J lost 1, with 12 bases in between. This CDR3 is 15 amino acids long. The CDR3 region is CASSLGGNSNTEAFF. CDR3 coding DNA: TGTGCCAGCAGTTTGGGGGGGAACTCGAACACTGAAGCTTTCTTT.

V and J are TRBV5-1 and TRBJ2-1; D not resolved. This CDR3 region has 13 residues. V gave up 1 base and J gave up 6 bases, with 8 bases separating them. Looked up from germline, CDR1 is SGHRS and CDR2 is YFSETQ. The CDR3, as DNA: TGCGCCAGCAGCTTGTTCCCGGGCAATGAGCAGTTCTTC. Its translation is CASSLFPGNEQFF.

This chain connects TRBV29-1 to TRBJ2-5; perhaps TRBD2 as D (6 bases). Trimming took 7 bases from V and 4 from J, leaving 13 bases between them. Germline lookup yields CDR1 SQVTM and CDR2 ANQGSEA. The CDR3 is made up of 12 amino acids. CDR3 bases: TGCAGCGGCGATGAGGGAGGAGAGACCCAGTACTTC. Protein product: CSGDEGGETQYF.

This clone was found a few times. Written as DNA, the CDR3 is TGTGCCAGCAGCGTAGGGGGCGCCGACAATCAGCCCCAGCATTTT. It yields the protein CASSVGGADNQPQHF. V gene TRBV9 combines with J gene TRBJ1-5, with a possible D match to TRBD1 (5 bases). Trimming took 0 bases from V and 3 from J, leaving 10 bases between them. This CDR3 region has 15 residues. The V gene's germline CDR1 is SGDLS and CDR2 YYNGEE.

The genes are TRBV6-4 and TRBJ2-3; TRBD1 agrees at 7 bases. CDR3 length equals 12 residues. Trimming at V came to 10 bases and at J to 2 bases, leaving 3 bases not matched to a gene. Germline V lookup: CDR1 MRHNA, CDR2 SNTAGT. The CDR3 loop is CATGTATDTQYF. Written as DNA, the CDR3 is TGTGCCACCGGGACAGCCACAGATACGCAGTATTTT.

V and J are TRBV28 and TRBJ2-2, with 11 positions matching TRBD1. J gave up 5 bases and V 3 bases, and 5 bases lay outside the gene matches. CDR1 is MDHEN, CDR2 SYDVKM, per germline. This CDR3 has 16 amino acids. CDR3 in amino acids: CASSFLGQGATGELFF. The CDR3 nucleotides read TGTGCCAGCAGTTTTTTAGGACAGGGGGCAACCGGGGAGCTGTTTTTT.

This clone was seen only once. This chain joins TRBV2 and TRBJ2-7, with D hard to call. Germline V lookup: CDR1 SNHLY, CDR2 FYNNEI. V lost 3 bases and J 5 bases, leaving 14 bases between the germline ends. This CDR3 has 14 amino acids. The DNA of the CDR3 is TGTGCCAGCAGTGATGTTAGCTCTTCCCACGAGCAGTACTTC. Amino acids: CASSDVSSSHEQYF.

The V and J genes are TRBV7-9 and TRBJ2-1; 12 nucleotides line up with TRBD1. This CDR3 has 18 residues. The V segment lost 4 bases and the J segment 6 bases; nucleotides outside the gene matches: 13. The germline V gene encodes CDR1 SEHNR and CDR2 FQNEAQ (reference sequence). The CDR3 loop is CASSSMGPGQGAINEQFF. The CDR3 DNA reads TGTGCCAGCAGCTCGATGGGACCGGGACAGGGGGCGATCAATGAGCAGTTCTTC.

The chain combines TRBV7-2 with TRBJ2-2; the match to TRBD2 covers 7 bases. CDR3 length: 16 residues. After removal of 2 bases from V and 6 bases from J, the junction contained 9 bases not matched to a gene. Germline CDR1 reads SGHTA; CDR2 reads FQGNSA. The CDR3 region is CASSLRLAGAAGELFF. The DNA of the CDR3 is TGTGCCAGCAGCTTACGATTAGCGGGCGCCGCCGGGGAGCTGTTTTTT.

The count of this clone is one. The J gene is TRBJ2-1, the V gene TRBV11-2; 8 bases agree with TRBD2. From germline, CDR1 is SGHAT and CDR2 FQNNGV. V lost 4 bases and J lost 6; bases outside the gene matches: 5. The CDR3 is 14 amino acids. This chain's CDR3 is CASSSPGLVNEQFF. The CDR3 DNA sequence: TGTGCCAGCAGCTCGCCGGGACTAGTCAATGAGCAGTTCTTC.

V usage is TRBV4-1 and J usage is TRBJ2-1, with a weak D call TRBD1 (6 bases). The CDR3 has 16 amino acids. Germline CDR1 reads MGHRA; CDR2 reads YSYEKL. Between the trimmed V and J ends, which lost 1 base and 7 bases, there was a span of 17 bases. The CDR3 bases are TGCGCCAGCAGCCAAGGCCTTAGGGGGTTAGAAAATGAGCAGTTCTTC. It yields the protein CASSQGLRGLENEQFF.

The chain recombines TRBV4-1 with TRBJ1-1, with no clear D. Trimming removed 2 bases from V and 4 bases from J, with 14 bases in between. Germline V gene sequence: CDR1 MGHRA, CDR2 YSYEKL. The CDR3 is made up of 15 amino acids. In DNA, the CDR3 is TGCGCCAGCAGCCAATCGGAGGTTCTGGGCACTGAAGCTTTCTTT. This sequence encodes CASSQSEVLGTEAFF.

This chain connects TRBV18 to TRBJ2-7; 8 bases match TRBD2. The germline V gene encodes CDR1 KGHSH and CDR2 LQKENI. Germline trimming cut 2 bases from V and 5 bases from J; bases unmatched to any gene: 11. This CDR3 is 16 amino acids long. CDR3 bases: TGTGCCAGCTCACCAGTCACTAGCGGTATTTTGAACGAGCAGTACTTC. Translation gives CASSPVTSGILNEQYF.

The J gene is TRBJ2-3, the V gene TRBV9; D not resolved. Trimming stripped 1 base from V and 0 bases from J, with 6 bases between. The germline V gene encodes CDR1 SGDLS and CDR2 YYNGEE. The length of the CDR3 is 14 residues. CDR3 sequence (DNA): TGTGCCAGCAGCGTACGGTACAGCACAGATACGCAGTATTTT. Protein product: CASSVRYSTDTQYF.

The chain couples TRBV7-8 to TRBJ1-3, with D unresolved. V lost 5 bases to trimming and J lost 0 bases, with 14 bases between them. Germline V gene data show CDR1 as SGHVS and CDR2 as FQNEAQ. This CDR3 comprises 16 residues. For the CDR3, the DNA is TGTGCCAGCAGCCCACTCTCCCTTAACTCTGGAAACACCATATATTTT. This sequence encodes CASSPLSLNSGNTIYF.

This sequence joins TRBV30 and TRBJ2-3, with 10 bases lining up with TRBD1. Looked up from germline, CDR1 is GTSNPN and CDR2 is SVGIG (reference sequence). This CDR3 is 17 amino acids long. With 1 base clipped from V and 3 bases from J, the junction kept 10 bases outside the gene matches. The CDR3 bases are TGTGCCTGGAGTGGAGCCCCGGACAGGGGGAGGACAGATACGCAGTATTTT. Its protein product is CAWSGAPDRGRTDTQYF.

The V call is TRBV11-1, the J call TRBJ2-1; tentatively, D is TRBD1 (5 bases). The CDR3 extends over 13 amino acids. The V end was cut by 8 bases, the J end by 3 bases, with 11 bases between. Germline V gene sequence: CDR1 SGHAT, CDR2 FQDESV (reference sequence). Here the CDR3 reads CASSYTGYNEQFF. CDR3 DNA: TGTGCCAGCTCATACACAGGCTACAATGAGCAGTTCTTC.

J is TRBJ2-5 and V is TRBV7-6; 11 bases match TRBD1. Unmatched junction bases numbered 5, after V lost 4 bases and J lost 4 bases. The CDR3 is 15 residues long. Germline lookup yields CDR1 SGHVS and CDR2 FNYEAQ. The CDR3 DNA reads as TGTGCCAGCAGCTGGACAGGGGGCTTGGGAGAGACCCAGTACTTC. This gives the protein CASSWTGGLGETQYF.

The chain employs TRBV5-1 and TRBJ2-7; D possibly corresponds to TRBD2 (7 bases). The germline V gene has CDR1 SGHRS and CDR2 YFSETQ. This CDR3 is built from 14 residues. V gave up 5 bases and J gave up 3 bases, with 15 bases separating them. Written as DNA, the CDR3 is TGCGCCAGCAGTCTGGGGGGGGCCGTCTACGAGCAGTACTTC. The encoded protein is CASSLGGAVYEQYF.

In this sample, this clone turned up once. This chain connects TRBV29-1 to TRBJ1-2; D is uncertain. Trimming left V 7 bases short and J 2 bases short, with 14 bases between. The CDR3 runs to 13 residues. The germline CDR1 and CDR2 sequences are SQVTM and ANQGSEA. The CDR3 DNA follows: TGCAGCGCCCGAGAGGGCGGGAACTATGGCTACACCTTC. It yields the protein CSAREGGNYGYTF.

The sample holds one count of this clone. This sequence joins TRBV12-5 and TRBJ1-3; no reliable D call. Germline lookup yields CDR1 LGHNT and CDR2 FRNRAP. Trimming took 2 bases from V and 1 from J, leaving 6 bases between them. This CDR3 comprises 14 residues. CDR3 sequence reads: CASGLKASGNTIYF. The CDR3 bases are TGTGCTAGTGGTTTGAAAGCATCTGGAAACACCATATATTTT.

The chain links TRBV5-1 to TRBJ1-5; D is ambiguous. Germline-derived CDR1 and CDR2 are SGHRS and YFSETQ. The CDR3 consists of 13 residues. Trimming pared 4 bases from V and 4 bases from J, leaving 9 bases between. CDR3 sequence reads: CASSIEGNQPQHF. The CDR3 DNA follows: TGCGCCAGCAGCATTGAGGGAAATCAGCCCCAGCATTTT.

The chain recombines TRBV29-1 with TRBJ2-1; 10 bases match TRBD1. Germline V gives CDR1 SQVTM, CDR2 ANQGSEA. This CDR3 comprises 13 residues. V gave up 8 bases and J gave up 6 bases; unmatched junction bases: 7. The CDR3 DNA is TGCAGCACCAGACAGGGGGCTAGCAATGAGCAGTTCTTC. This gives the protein CSTRQGASNEQFF.

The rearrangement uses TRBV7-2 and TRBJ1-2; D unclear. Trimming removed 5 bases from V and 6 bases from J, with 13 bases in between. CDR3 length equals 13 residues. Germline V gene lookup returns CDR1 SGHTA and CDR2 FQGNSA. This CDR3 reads CASSQRAGNGYTF. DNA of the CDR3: TGTGCCAGCAGCCAGCGTGCGGGGAATGGCTACACCTTC.